The rows below give T cell receptor beta chains drawn from one sample of a study of blood T cells in healthy people across ages. In TCRdb, the 5' RACE reads were re-called with MiXCR into one record per CDR3 protein. The data show roughly 860,000 distinct CDR3 sequences, with less than 80% seen just once and 28% held by the top ten. The sequencing input was blood. These receptors all come from a man aged 25-45 years in good health. Both conserved end residues are part of each CDR3. D genes are given only for firm matches. Where a row states a size, it is once, few, many or the class of an expanded clone; other rows omit it.

d_gene: -; v_gene: TRBV4-2; abundance: -; j_gene: TRBJ1-1; CDR3nt: TGTGCCAGCAGTCAGACCTCAAGGGAACCCAACTGGGAAGCTTTCTTT; CDR3aa: CASSQTSREPNWEAFF
d_gene: TRBD2; v_gene: TRBV28; abundance: -; j_gene: TRBJ2-7; CDR3nt: TGTGCCAGCAGCGTCCCGGGACTAGCGAGTTACGAGCAGTACTTC; CDR3aa: CASSVPGLASYEQYF
d_gene: -; v_gene: TRBV27; abundance: -; j_gene: TRBJ2-7; CDR3nt: TGTGCCAGCAGCCCCGGGTCCCTAGGCGAGCAGTACTTC; CDR3aa: CASSPGSLGEQYF
d_gene: -; v_gene: TRBV7-2; abundance: once; j_gene: TRBJ1-6; CDR3nt: TGTGCCAGCAGCTCAACAGGGTATGGTTCACCCCTCCACTTT; CDR3aa: CASSSTGYGSPLHF
d_gene: -; v_gene: TRBV7-2; abundance: few; j_gene: TRBJ1-2; CDR3nt: TGTGCCAGCAGCTTAGAGGAGGCGATCTATGGCTACACCTTC; CDR3aa: CASSLEEAIYGYTF
d_gene: TRBD2; v_gene: TRBV24-1; abundance: -; j_gene: TRBJ2-1; CDR3nt: TGTGCCACCAGTGATTTCCAGCGGGGGGCTTCCTACAATGAGCAGTTCTTC; CDR3aa: CATSDFQRGASYNEQFF
d_gene: -; v_gene: TRBV7-9; abundance: -; j_gene: TRBJ2-5; CDR3nt: TGTGCCAGCAGCTTAGAAATAAGGCAAGAGACCCAGTACTTC; CDR3aa: CASSLEIRQETQYF
d_gene: -; v_gene: TRBV7-9; abundance: once; j_gene: TRBJ2-2; CDR3nt: TGTGCCAGCAGCTTACAGGCGGACGGGGAGCTGTTTTTT; CDR3aa: CASSLQADGELFF
d_gene: -; v_gene: TRBV6-5; abundance: -; j_gene: TRBJ2-5; CDR3nt: TGTGCCAGCAGAACCAGGGAGAAGTACTTC; CDR3aa: CASRTREKYF
d_gene: TRBD1; v_gene: TRBV5-4; abundance: -; j_gene: TRBJ2-1; CDR3nt: TGTGCCAGCAGCTACTCGGGGACAGGGATGGAGTTCTTC; CDR3aa: CASSYSGTGMEFF
d_gene: -; v_gene: TRBV24-1; abundance: once; j_gene: TRBJ2-3; CDR3nt: TGTGCCACCAGTAAAGATACAGGGTTCACAGATACGCAGTATTTT; CDR3aa: CATSKDTGFTDTQYF
d_gene: -; v_gene: TRBV6-2/TRBV6-3; abundance: -; j_gene: TRBJ2-3; CDR3nt: TGTGCCAGCAGTCCCAGGTCCCCGGATACGCAGTATTTT; CDR3aa: CASSPRSPDTQYF
d_gene: -; v_gene: TRBV25-1; abundance: -; j_gene: TRBJ2-4; CDR3nt: TGTGCCAGCAGTGAATCGTGGGACCCCAAAAACATTCAGTACTTC; CDR3aa: CASSESWDPKNIQYF
d_gene: -; v_gene: TRBV24-1; abundance: -; j_gene: TRBJ2-5; CDR3nt: TGTGCCACCAGTGATTTGGGGACCCAGTACTTC; CDR3aa: CATSDLGTQYF
d_gene: -; v_gene: TRBV7-9; abundance: -; j_gene: TRBJ1-1; CDR3nt: TGTGCCAGCAGCTTAGGGAAAGGACCCGCAGGGAACACTGAAGCTTTCTTT; CDR3aa: CASSLGKGPAGNTEAFF